These 10 T cell receptor beta chains were all obtained from the same sample, sequenced in a study of vaccination effects on CD4 cells after COVID-19. ViraFEST assay sequencing came after antigen-specific CD4+ T cells were expanded with viral peptide pools. CD4+ T cells were isolated after about eleven days of culture. Participants received two doses of either the BNT162b2 or mRNA-1273 vaccine. These receptors lack a known antigen. Produced via immunoSEQ multiplex PCR; TCRdb's table is partial and in-frame only. This table has roughly 70,000 clones, under 80% appearing once. The specimen was CD4+ T cells from PBMCs cultured with HCoV-OC43 spike peptides, collected after COVID-19 vaccination. Subset indicated: HCoV-OC43 spike overlapping peptide pool stimulation. Receptor source: a human donor who received a COVID-19 vaccine.

This clone was seen a few times. The chain is built from TRBV27 and TRBJ1-1; possibly TRBD1 for D (5 bases). The germline gives CDR1 MNHEY, CDR2 SMNVEV (reference sequence). V lost 1 base to trimming and J lost 2 bases, with 11 bases between them. The CDR3 sequence is 15 residues long. The CDR3 DNA reads as TGTGCCAGCAGTTTATTTGGGGGTCCAAACACTGAAGCTTTCTTT. As protein: CASSLFGGPNTEAFF.

The V and J genes are TRBV5-4 and TRBJ2-7, with 7 bases lining up with TRBD1. The J segment lost 7 bases and the V segment lost 4 bases, leaving 8 bases of the junction unmatched. The CDR3 runs 13 residues. In germline, CDR1 is SGHNT, CDR2 YYREEE (reference sequence). In nucleotides, the CDR3 is TGTGCCAGCAGCCCAGACAGGGAGAGGGAGCAGTACGTC. Protein product: CASSPDREREQYV.

There are a few counts of this clone. This chain connects TRBV5-1 to TRBJ2-2; D gene uncertain. Trimming took off 0 bases at V and 3 bases at J, with 9 bases between the two ends. CDR3 length: 15 amino acids. Germline V lookup: CDR1 SGHRS, CDR2 YFSETQ. CDR3 in amino acids: CASSLDGRDTGELFF. Written as DNA, the CDR3 is TGCGCCAGCAGCTTGGACGGGCGCGACACCGGGGAGCTGTTTTTT.

The V and J genes are TRBV5-1 and TRBJ2-5; D is possibly TRBD1 (5 bases). Germline V lookup: CDR1 SGHRS, CDR2 YFSETQ. The CDR3 is 15 amino acids. Trimming pared 0 bases from V and 5 bases from J, leaving 14 bases between. Written as DNA, the CDR3 is TGCGCCAGCAGCTTGGGGACACCCTTGGCGGAGACCCAGTACTTC. Protein: CASSLGTPLAETQYF.

This clone was observed a handful of times. The V and J genes are TRBV6-5 and TRBJ1-2; maybe TRBD1 (5 bases). CDR1 and CDR2 (germline): MNHEY, SVGAGI. V lost 6 bases and J lost 4, with 15 bases in between. This CDR3 comprises 14 residues. In DNA form, the CDR3 reads TGTGCCAGCAGCCCACCCCCAGGGAGCTATGGCTACACCTTC. Protein: CASSPPPGSYGYTF.

The chain links TRBV5-1 to TRBJ2-2; no definite D call. Germline lookup yields CDR1 SGHRS and CDR2 YFSETQ. The CDR3 spans 14 residues. The ends were cut back, 4 bases at V and 5 bases at J, with 12 bases in the middle. The CDR3 is CASSENMGTGELFF. CDR3 coding DNA: TGCGCCAGCAGCGAAAACATGGGAACCGGGGAGCTGTTTTTT. The variable domain in full, with the rest retrieved from reference TRBV5-1 and TRBJ2-2, is KAGVTQTPRYLIKTRGQQVTLSCSPISGHRSVSWYQQTPGQGLQFLFEYFSETQRNKGNFPGRFSGRQFSNSRSEMNVSTLELGDSALYLCASSENMGTGELFFGEGSRLTVL.

V gene TRBV15 combines with J gene TRBJ1-4; TRBD1 is a possible D gene (5 bases). The CDR3 is 16 residues long. Trimming shortened V by 0 bases and J by 1 base, and 9 bases separated the two germline ends. CDR1 and CDR2 (germline): LNHNV, YYDKDF (reference sequence). CDR3 DNA sequence: TGTGCCACCAGCAGAGATTACGGGGGAACTAATGAAAAACTGTTTTTT. This translates into CATSRDYGGTNEKLFF.

This rearrangement joins TRBV6-5 to TRBJ1-1, with D maybe TRBD1 (6 bases). Germline V gene data show CDR1 as MNHEY and CDR2 as SVGAGI. V dropped 5 bases and J dropped 0 bases, with 13 bases sitting between them. This CDR3 comprises 15 residues. In DNA form, the CDR3 reads TGTGCCAGCAGTCCGTTTAACAGGGTGAACACTGAAGCTTTCTTT. It is translated as CASSPFNRVNTEAFF.

This clone has just a few counts. The gene calls are TRBV4-1 and TRBJ2-4; D is uncertain. The CDR3 consists of 18 residues. The germline gives CDR1 MGHRA, CDR2 YSYEKL. V gave up 1 base and J gave up 0 bases, with 16 bases separating them. The CDR3 protein is CASSQGLQTTGAKNIQYF. In DNA form, the CDR3 reads TGCGCCAGCAGCCAAGGGCTACAGACCACGGGAGCCAAAAACATTCAGTACTTC.

The DNA of the CDR3 is TGTGCCAGTAGCTCCCCTCCCGGTCCAGCAAATTTTTATAGCTCCTACAATGAGCAGTTCTTC. Translation: CASSSPPGPANFYSSYNEQFF. The rearrangement links TRBV19 to TRBJ2-1; D is undetermined. Germline lookup yields CDR1 LNHDA and CDR2 SQIVND (reference sequence). V lost 6 bases to trimming and J lost 0 bases, with 30 bases between them. CDR3 length: 21 amino acids.